The 30 T cell receptor beta chains presented below share a single source sample, sequenced in a study of cytomegalovirus exposure and HLA in healthy donors. The PCR made use of 60 Vbeta and 13 Jbeta primers. The repertoire was sequenced with immunoSEQ multiplex PCR; TCRdb's copy has only in-frame clones and lacks some. The profile shows tens of thousands of clones, approximately 71% of them singletons. Sequencing was performed on PBMCs. The receptors here all came from a woman aged 25-40 years in good health and CMV-seronegative.

This clone was seen a few times. The sample contains more than one DNA sequence encoding this CDR3. V usage is TRBV5-1 and J usage is TRBJ2-3; 9 nucleotides line up with TRBD2. The CDR3 extends over 16 amino acids. The ends lost 0 bases at V and 0 bases at J; junction bases unmatched: 2. The V gene's germline CDR1 is SGHRS and CDR2 YFSETQ. The CDR3, as DNA: TGCGCCAGCAGCTTGGGACTAGCGGTGAGCACAGATACGCAGTATTTT. Amino acids: CASSLGLAVSTDTQYF.

The V and J genes are TRBV10-3 and TRBJ2-1; 8 nucleotides line up with TRBD1. Germline V gene data show CDR1 as ENHRY and CDR2 as SYGVKD. J was trimmed by 5 bases and V by 0 bases; bases with no gene match: 15. This CDR3 is 19 amino acids long. DNA for the CDR3: TGTGCCATCAGTGAGTCTACACGAGGCGGGACAGGAGAGAACAATGAGCAGTTCTTC. As protein: CAISESTRGGTGENNEQFF.

Concerning this clone: Other DNA sequences from this sample encode an identical CDR3 as well. This sequence joins TRBV9 and TRBJ2-2, with D possibly TRBD1 on 5 matching bases. Trimming took 0 bases from V and 5 from J, leaving 11 bases between them. The CDR3 is made up of 15 amino acids. Germline V gene data show CDR1 as SGDLS and CDR2 as YYNGEE. The CDR3 DNA reads as TGTGCCAGCAGCGTAGCCCATTCAGGGACCGGGGAGCTGTTTTTT. This translates into CASSVAHSGTGELFF. The full variable domain, with the rest looked up from reference TRBV9 and TRBJ2-2, is DSGVTQTPKHLITATGQRVTLRCSPRSGDLSVYWYQQSLDQGLQFLIQYYNGEERAKGNILERFSAQQFPDLHSELNLSSLELGDSALYFCASSVAHSGTGELFFGEGSRLTVL.

The chain has TRBV4-2 and TRBJ2-5, with D maybe TRBD1 (7 bases). The CDR3 runs to 17 residues. Per germline, CDR1 LGHNA and CDR2 YNFKEQ. With 2 bases removed from V and 0 bases from J, the gap between germline ends came to 16 bases. The CDR3 nucleotides read TGTGCCAGCAGCCAATCACCAGGGGGGCTTCACCAAGAGACCCAGTACTTC. Translation gives CASSQSPGGLHQETQYF.

This clone was seen a few times. The V call is TRBV6-5, the J call TRBJ1-1, with D unclear. CDR3 length: 12 residues. Trimming took off 5 bases at V and 1 base at J, with 5 bases between the two ends. The germline V gene has CDR1 MNHEY and CDR2 SVGAGI. The DNA for the CDR3 is TGTGCCAGCAGTACAAGGAACACTGAAGCTTTCTTT. Amino acid sequence: CASSTRNTEAFF.

In this sample, this clone turned up a few times. The genes are TRBV2 and TRBJ1-5; D is possibly TRBD1 (5 bases). Germline values: CDR1 SNHLY, CDR2 FYNNEI. V lost 5 bases and J lost 6, with 23 bases in between. This CDR3 is 17 amino acids long. The CDR3 spells CASSPGRARLSGQPQHF. The CDR3 DNA follows: TGTGCCAGCAGTCCCGGCAGGGCGCGTTTAAGTGGTCAGCCCCAGCATTTT.

The chain couples TRBV19 to TRBJ1-5; D not certain. The V gene lost 7 bases and the J gene lost 1 base, with 17 bases spanning the gap. The CDR3 covers 16 residues. CDR1 and CDR2 from the germline V gene are LNHDA and SQIVND (reference sequence). CDR3 loop: CASTPLVDTSNQPQHF. The CDR3, as DNA: TGTGCCAGTACCCCACTCGTCGACACGAGCAATCAGCCCCAGCATTTT.

The rearrangement links TRBV2 to TRBJ1-4, with TRBD1 matching over 7 bases. The CDR3 covers 16 residues. Germline lookup yields CDR1 SNHLY and CDR2 FYNNEI. With V trimmed by 6 bases and J by 9 bases, 16 bases remained unmatched. The DNA for the CDR3 is TGTGCCAGCAGCTCCGCAAGGACAGGAGGTCTCAAAAAACTGTTTTTT. Amino acid sequence: CASSSARTGGLKKLFF.

The chain has TRBV28 and TRBJ1-1; 8 nucleotides agree with TRBD1. CDR1 and CDR2 (germline): MDHEN, SYDVKM. V lost 4 bases, J lost 1 base, and 5 bases stayed unmatched. The CDR3 totals 15 residues. The CDR3 is CASSSTGATNTEAFF. The CDR3 bases are TGTGCCAGCAGTTCGACAGGGGCTACGAACACTGAAGCTTTCTTT. Complete variable domain (other parts from reference TRBV28 and TRBJ1-1): DVKVTQSSRYLVKRTGEKVFLECVQDMDHENMFWYRQDPGLGLRLIYFSYDVKMKEKGDIPEGYSVSREKKERFSLILESASTNQTSMYLCASSSTGATNTEAFFGQGTRLTVV.

This clone was observed a few times. The V call is TRBV14, the J call TRBJ1-2, with a weak D call TRBD1 (6 bases). The CDR3 runs to 14 residues. Germline V gene data show CDR1 as SGHDN and CDR2 as FVKESK. V lost 4 bases to trimming and J lost 3 bases, with 12 bases between them. CDR3 protein: CASSPPGDYYGYTF. In nucleotides, the CDR3 is TGTGCCAGCAGCCCTCCAGGGGATTACTATGGCTACACCTTC. Full variable domain (outside the CDR3, taken from reference TRBV14 and TRBJ1-2): EAGVTQFPSHSVIEKGQTVTLRCDPISGHDNLYWYRRVMGKEIKFLLHFVKESKQDESGMPNNRFLAERTGGTYSTLKVQPAELEDSGVYFCASSPPGDYYGYTFGSGTRLTVV.

This rearrangement joins TRBV10-1 to TRBJ2-2; a possible D gene is TRBD1 (6 bases). The CDR3 covers 13 residues. Germline CDR1 reads WNHNN; CDR2 reads SYGVQD (reference sequence). The V end was cut by 3 bases, the J end by 9 bases, with 11 bases between. CDR3: CASSDFGGRELFF. Here the CDR3 DNA reads TGCGCCAGCAGTGATTTTGGGGGCCGGGAGCTGTTTTTT.

V and J are TRBV4-2 and TRBJ1-6; a weak D match, TRBD1 (6 bases). Per germline, CDR1 LGHNA and CDR2 YNFKEQ. The CDR3 length is 15 residues. V was trimmed by 5 bases and J by 6 bases, leaving 14 bases between them. DNA for the CDR3: TGTGCCAGCAGCGATCAACAGGGAAGTAATTCACCCCTCCACTTT. This translates into CASSDQQGSNSPLHF.

This clone appeared a few times. The genes are TRBV6-1 and TRBJ2-5, with TRBD1 matching over 7 bases. Germline CDR1 is MNHNS and CDR2 is SASEGT. The CDR3 contains 14 residues. After removal of 6 bases from V and 0 bases from J, the junction contained 4 bases not matched to a gene. In nucleotides, the CDR3 is TGTGCCAGCAGCGACAGGGCTTACCAAGAGACCCAGTACTTC. Encoded protein: CASSDRAYQETQYF.

The V call is TRBV9, the J call TRBJ2-5, with 7 bases identical to TRBD1. Near its end, the DNA agrees better with TRBJ2-7, so the J call may be wrong. Looked up from germline, CDR1 is SGDLS and CDR2 is YYNGEE. The CDR3 spans 13 residues. This CDR3 is CASSAGDSYEQYF. CDR3 coding DNA: TGTGCCAGCAGCGCCGGGGACAGCTACGAGCAGTACTTC.

The V call is TRBV7-9, the J call TRBJ1-1; 8 bases line up with TRBD1. Looked up from germline, CDR1 is SEHNR and CDR2 is FQNEAQ (reference sequence). The CDR3 extends over 12 amino acids. V shed 4 bases and J 9 bases; nucleotides not matched to a gene: 4. The CDR3 region is CASSSAGGKAFF. The CDR3 bases are TGTGCCAGCAGCTCTGCAGGGGGCAAAGCTTTCTTT.

A few counts support this clone. The chain has TRBV4-1 and TRBJ2-7; D call uncertain. Germline V gene sequence: CDR1 MGHRA, CDR2 YSYEKL. V was trimmed by 0 bases and J by 0 bases, leaving 18 bases between them. The CDR3 sequence is 18 residues long. CDR3 sequence reads: CASSQDISASWSSYEQYF. The CDR3 region has the DNA TGCGCCAGCAGCCAAGATATATCGGCTTCTTGGAGCTCCTACGAGCAGTACTTC.

The chain combines TRBV19 with TRBJ1-5; TRBD1 might be the D (6 bases). CDR1 LNHDA and CDR2 SQIVND come from the germline V gene (reference sequence). The V gene lost 7 bases and the J gene lost 2 bases, with 24 bases spanning the gap. The CDR3 runs to 18 residues. CDR3 amino acids: CASTTEGGSIGRNQPQHF. CDR3 coding DNA: TGTGCCAGTACCACCGAGGGGGGGAGTATAGGTCGCAATCAGCCCCAGCATTTT.

J is TRBJ1-1 and V is TRBV2; D is unresolved. The CDR3 totals 13 residues. The V gene lost 8 bases and the J gene lost 2 bases, with 12 bases spanning the gap. Germline V CDR1 and CDR2: SNHLY, FYNNEI. CDR3 in DNA: TGTGCCAGCGAGCAGGATTCCAACACTGAAGCTTTCTTT. It yields the protein CASEQDSNTEAFF.

This chain links TRBV4-2 with TRBJ2-1, with D possibly TRBD1 on 5 matching bases. The CDR3 is 16 residues long. Trimming pared 0 bases from V and 5 bases from J, leaving 14 bases between. Germline CDR1 and CDR2: LGHNA and YNFKEQ. For the CDR3, the DNA is TGTGCCAGCAGCCAAGATTTGTACAGGCGCAACAATGAGCAGTTCTTC. This sequence encodes CASSQDLYRRNNEQFF.

The rearrangement uses TRBV4-2 and TRBJ2-3; 12 nucleotides align to TRBD2. V was pared by 4 bases and J by 4 bases, with 6 bases of the junction left unmatched. From germline, CDR1 is LGHNA and CDR2 YNFKEQ. The CDR3 extends over 16 amino acids. The CDR3 protein is CASSLRLAGEADTQYF. The CDR3 nucleotides are TGTGCCAGCAGCCTCCGACTAGCGGGGGAAGCAGATACGCAGTATTTT.

The chain joins TRBV7-8 to TRBJ1-2; D not certain. V lost 1 base to trimming and J lost 8 bases, with 14 bases between them. This CDR3 region has 14 residues. Germline lookup yields CDR1 SGHVS and CDR2 FQNEAQ. CDR3 DNA sequence: TGTGCCAGCAGCTTAGGAGGGCAGATCCGAGGCTACACCTTC. Amino acid sequence: CASSLGGQIRGYTF.

The chain joins TRBV5-1 to TRBJ2-3, with TRBD1 identical over 9 bases. The V gene's germline CDR1 is SGHRS and CDR2 YFSETQ. The V and J ends lost 3 bases and 2 bases, in that order; junction bases with no gene match: 7. The CDR3 covers 16 residues. The CDR3 nucleotides are TGCGCCAGCAGCTGGGGGACAGGGCTGGACACAGATACGCAGTATTTT. Translated, it gives CASSWGTGLDTDTQYF.

CDR3 region: CASSLTAERGSSYNEQFF. The CDR3 nucleotides read TGCGCCAGCAGCCTAACCGCCGAGCGGGGGAGCTCCTACAATGAGCAGTTCTTC. J is TRBJ2-1 and V is TRBV4-3; 8 bases map to TRBD2. The CDR3 spans 18 residues. With V trimmed by 4 bases and J by 0 bases, 11 bases remained unmatched. CDR1 is LGHNA, CDR2 YSLEER, per germline.

The chain links TRBV18 to TRBJ1-3, with 8 positions matching TRBD1. Trimming removed 5 bases from V and 3 bases from J; junction bases left unmatched: 3. Germline V CDR1 and CDR2: KGHSH, LQKENI. The CDR3 has 14 residues. The CDR3 bases are TGTGCCAGCTCATCCGACAGGGGTGGAAACACCATATATTTT. Protein: CASSSDRGGNTIYF.

The J gene is TRBJ1-2, the V gene TRBV7-8, with a tentative D call TRBD1 (5 bases). With 4 bases removed from V and 4 bases from J, the gap between germline ends came to 7 bases. The germline CDR1 and CDR2 sequences are SGHVS and FQNEAQ. The CDR3 runs to 12 residues. The CDR3 region has the DNA TGTGCCAGCAGCTCGACAGTCTATGGCTACACCTTC. It yields the protein CASSSTVYGYTF.

V and J are TRBV7-6 and TRBJ1-6; a weak D match, TRBD1 (6 bases). V was cut by 5 bases and J by 7 bases, with 15 bases left in between. The CDR3 consists of 15 residues. From germline, CDR1 is SGHVS and CDR2 FNYEAQ. CDR3 in DNA: TGTGCCAGCAGCCCGGGACAAGGGATGAATTCACCCCTCCACTTT. As protein: CASSPGQGMNSPLHF.

In the case of this clone: A much more abundant neighbour one base away suggests this may be a read error. This same CDR3 is encoded by further DNA sequences in the sample. The V call is TRBV5-1, the J call TRBJ1-1; 7 bases agree with TRBD1. Germline CDR1 and CDR2: SGHRS and YFSETQ. V shed 0 bases, J shed 6 bases, and the junction held 2 bases outside the gene matches. This CDR3 has 13 amino acids. The CDR3 loop is CASSLGDSSEAFF. The DNA of the CDR3 is TGCGCCAGCAGCTTGGGGGACAGTTCTGAAGCTTTCTTT.

This clone was seen a handful of times. V is TRBV7-3 and J is TRBJ1-1, with D unresolved. V lost 5 bases to trimming and J lost 0 bases, with 7 bases between them. CDR1 SGHTA and CDR2 FQGTGA come from the germline V gene. The CDR3 loop spans 13 amino acids. This CDR3 is CASSPDMNTEAFF. In DNA form, the CDR3 reads TGTGCCAGCAGCCCAGACATGAACACTGAAGCTTTCTTT.

V usage is TRBV7-9 and J usage is TRBJ2-3, with unresolved D. Germline CDR1 is SEHNR and CDR2 is FQNEAQ (reference sequence). This CDR3 has 15 amino acids. Trimming removed 1 base from V and 2 bases from J, with 10 bases in between. CDR3 nucleotides: TGTGCCAGCAGCTTAGGTGTCGGGTTCACAGATACGCAGTATTTT. Protein: CASSLGVGFTDTQYF.

The V and J genes are TRBV9 and TRBJ1-2, with TRBD1 matching 10 bases. The V segment lost 0 bases and the J segment 1 base; nucleotides outside the gene matches: 6. Germline V gene sequence: CDR1 SGDLS, CDR2 YYNGEE. There are 17 residues in the CDR3. In DNA, the CDR3 is TGTGCCAGCAGCGTAGGTTACGGGACAGGGGTTAACTATGGCTACACCTTC. This sequence encodes CASSVGYGTGVNYGYTF.